These T cell receptor beta chains were read from a single sample in a study of blood T cell repertoires in COVID-19. Sequencing was performed with immunoSEQ multiplex PCR; in TCRdb, only in-frame clones are kept and a portion is missing. The table records 200,000 to 250,000 clones, over 70% of them present only once. Specimen: peripheral blood. The source of these receptors is a woman in her 70s with acute or convalescent COVID-19. CDR3s include the opening cysteine and the closing phenylalanine or tryptophan. D genes are given only for firm matches.

J	D	V	CDR3
TRBJ2-3	NA	TRBV6-5	CASSYLSVADTQYF
TRBJ2-5	NA	TRBV6-5	CASRNYGGSETQYF
TRBJ1-5	NA	TRBV19	CASSITGYLNSGQPQHF
TRBJ1-5	TRBD1	TRBV19	CASNLDRGSNQPQHF
TRBJ2-1	TRBD1	TRBV15	CATNRDRESNEQFF
TRBJ1-6	NA	TRBV2	CASIYPGGGNSPLHF
TRBJ2-3	TRBD2	TRBV3-1/TRBV3-2	CASSQDRGLAGGLTDTQYF
TRBJ1-1	NA	TRBV10-2	CASSMQGGSMGTEAFF
TRBJ2-7	TRBD2	TRBV29-1	CSGWTSTSYEQYF
TRBJ2-6	NA	TRBV15	CATHLSGANVLTF
TRBJ2-1	NA	TRBV18	CASSPGQYNEQFF
TRBJ2-2	TRBD1	TRBV5-8	CASSLEDRGREELFF
TRBJ2-3	NA	TRBV29-1	CSVYRGAGLTDTQYF
TRBJ1-2	TRBD1	TRBV5-4	CASSLGTGEFGYTF
TRBJ2-1	NA	TRBV27	CASSLQGSYNEQFF
TRBJ2-3	NA	TRBV11-2	CASSSGLQGGTDTQYF
TRBJ1-6	NA	TRBV10-1	CASSPASPYNSPLHF
TRBJ1-1	TRBD1	TRBV5-1	CASTWTGESTEAFF
TRBJ2-7	NA	TRBV5-1	CASSLGSEEKEQYF
TRBJ1-6	TRBD1	TRBV18	CASSRQGAENSPLHF
TRBJ2-3	TRBD2	TRBV14	CASSQVAGAYTDTQYF
TRBJ1-2	NA	TRBV24-1	CATSDSQGIGYTF
TRBJ2-3	NA	TRBV6-6	CASSFPGTDTQYF
TRBJ1-1	NA	TRBV2	CASSDRTGRTEAFF
TRBJ1-1	NA	TRBV27	CASSFADRLNTEAFF
TRBJ1-6	TRBD1	TRBV6-1	CASSGPDRARNSPLHF
TRBJ2-3	NA	TRBV7-2	CASSFSRPPDTQYF
TRBJ1-1	NA	TRBV5-1	CASSIQSMNTEAFF
TRBJ2-4	TRBD2	TRBV30	CAWSRAGARGKNIQYF
TRBJ2-1	TRBD2	TRBV6-5	CASSTGGLAKNEQFF
TRBJ1-4	NA	TRBV5-1	CASSQQGPGQKLFF
TRBJ2-3	NA	TRBV7-8	CASSSGSGSLGTDTQYF
TRBJ1-1	TRBD1	TRBV7-8	CASSLRQGGTEAFF
TRBJ2-1	NA	TRBV7-6	CASSSRTSSPSSYNEQFF
TRBJ2-7	TRBD2	TRBV2	CASRVGTSLDEQYF
TRBJ2-1	TRBD2	TRBV6-5	CASSYNRGGTNEQFF
TRBJ2-6	NA	TRBV10-1	CASSGTITGANVLTF
TRBJ2-5	TRBD2	TRBV4-1	CASSQEMTGGQETQYF
TRBJ2-7	TRBD1	TRBV11-2	CASSLKAGQGIYEQYF
TRBJ1-2	TRBD1	TRBV24-1	CATSDPGTDRDGYTF
TRBJ2-1	TRBD2	TRBV7-2	CASSLDAGGLQEQFF
TRBJ2-3	NA	TRBV6-5	CASSFGGGTDTQYF
TRBJ2-3	TRBD2	TRBV5-1	CASRRGGGLPSTDTQYF
TRBJ1-5	NA	TRBV9	CASSVAKPYQPQHF
TRBJ1-4	NA	TRBV10-3	CAISPVGGNEKLFF
TRBJ2-3	TRBD2	TRBV5-1	CASSGRLAGVKKRTDTQYF
TRBJ2-1	TRBD2	TRBV7-2	CASSLAVSGGADNEQFF
TRBJ1-2	NA	TRBV7-9	CASSLDSYGYTF
TRBJ1-5	NA	TRBV7-2	CASSHGDTFNQPQHF
TRBJ2-6	NA	TRBV6-5	CASNIRSGANVLTF
TRBJ2-7	TRBD2	TRBV19	CASSIGGRTSGIEQYF
TRBJ2-5	NA	TRBV7-3	CASSPGRGRQETQYF
TRBJ2-2	NA	TRBV12-3/TRBV12-4	CASSRQRTGELFF
TRBJ1-2	NA	TRBV30	CAWSVLGHLAQSYGYTF
TRBJ2-3	TRBD2	TRBV19	CASSIVGTSGSTDTQYF
TRBJ2-5	TRBD2	TRBV7-2	CASSLGSGGGETQYF
TRBJ2-7	TRBD2	TRBV7-9	CASSYGNGGSEQYF
TRBJ2-7	TRBD1	TRBV24-1	CATSDSRDRIYEQYF
TRBJ2-1	NA	TRBV11-2	CASSLGRLGLRFF
TRBJ2-5	NA	TRBV12-3/TRBV12-4	CASSRLVRETQYF